These 5 T cell receptor beta chains were all obtained from the same sample, sequenced in a study of breast tumors, draining lymph nodes, adjacent tissues. A single record per CDR3 protein comes from TCRdb applying MiXCR to the multiplex PCR reads. Among approximately 120,000 distinct CDR3 sequences listed, 20% to 25% were seen once. The lymph nodes were axillary draining lymph nodes from breast cancer patients. The sample consisted of axillary lymph node tissue. Receptors originate from a female donor with breast cancer. Some clones in this sample may be carry-over from other donors' samples.

Notes on this clonotype: A read error is possible here, since a much larger clone lies one base away. The V and J genes are TRBV10-3 and TRBJ2-1; a weak D match, TRBD1 (6 bases). The germline gives CDR1 ENHRY, CDR2 SYGVKD. The CDR3 is 14 amino acids. The CDR3 DNA reads TGTGCCATCAGCCTCCCGGGACAAAACAATGACCAGTTCTTC. It codes for CAISLPGQNNDQFF.

This clonotype occurred many times. This chain joins TRBV19 and TRBJ2-1; 11 bases line up with TRBD2. The CDR3 loop spans 15 amino acids. V was pared by 1 base and J by 7 bases, with 3 bases of the junction left unmatched. Per germline, CDR1 LNHDA and CDR2 SQIVND (reference sequence). The CDR3 DNA reads as TGTGCCAGTAGTATAGCACTAGCGGGAGTTAATGAGCAGTTCTTC. Amino acid sequence: CASSIALAGVNEQFF.

The sample holds a few counts of this clonotype. A read error may be the cause here, since a much bigger clone is one base away. The rearrangement links TRBV2 to TRBJ2-1; 9 bases are a match to TRBD2. The germline V gene encodes CDR1 SNHLY and CDR2 FYNNEI. The CDR3 spans 14 residues. The CDR3 loop is CASSPGLALNEQSF. The CDR3 nucleotides read TGTGCCAGCAGTCCCGGACTAGCGCTCAATGAGCAGTCCTTC.

The sample holds a few counts of this clonotype. The V gene is TRBV6-5, the J gene TRBJ2-5; maybe TRBD2 (6 bases). This CDR3 comprises 13 residues. The germline CDR1 and CDR2 sequences are MNHEY and SVGAGI. The ends were cut back, 4 bases at V and 5 bases at J, with 11 bases in the middle. CDR3 sequence (DNA): TGTGCCAGCAGTTGGGGACTGTGGGAGACCCAGTACTTC. Translation: CASSWGLWETQYF.

This clonotype was recorded at least ten times. The V and J genes are TRBV11-2 and TRBJ2-1; TRBD2 matches 11 bases. V trimming: 7 bases; J trimming: 9 bases; junction bases outside the gene matches: 11. Germline lookup yields CDR1 SGHAT and CDR2 FQNNGV. The CDR3 contains 15 residues. Here the CDR3 reads CASTFSGRAPGEQFF. The DNA for the CDR3 is TGTGCCAGCACCTTTAGCGGGAGGGCTCCCGGTGAGCAGTTCTTC.